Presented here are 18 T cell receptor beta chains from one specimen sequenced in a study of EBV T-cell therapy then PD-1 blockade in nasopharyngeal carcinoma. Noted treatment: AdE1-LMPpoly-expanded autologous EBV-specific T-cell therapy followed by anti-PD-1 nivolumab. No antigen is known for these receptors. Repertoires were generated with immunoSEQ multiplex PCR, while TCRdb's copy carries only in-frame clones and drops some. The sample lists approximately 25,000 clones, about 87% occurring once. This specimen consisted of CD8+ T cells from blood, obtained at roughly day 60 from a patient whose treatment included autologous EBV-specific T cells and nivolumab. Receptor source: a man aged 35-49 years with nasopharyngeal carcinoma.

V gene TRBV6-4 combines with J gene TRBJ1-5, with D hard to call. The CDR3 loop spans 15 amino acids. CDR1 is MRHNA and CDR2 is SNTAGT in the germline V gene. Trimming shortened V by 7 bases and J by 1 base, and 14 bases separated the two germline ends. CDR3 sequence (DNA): TGTGCCAGCAAAAGGGTCGCCGGGAGCAATCAGCCCCAGCATTTT. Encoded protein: CASKRVAGSNQPQHF.

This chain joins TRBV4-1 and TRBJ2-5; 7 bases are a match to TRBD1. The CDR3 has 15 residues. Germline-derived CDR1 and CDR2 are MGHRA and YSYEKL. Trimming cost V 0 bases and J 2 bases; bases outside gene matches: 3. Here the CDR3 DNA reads TGCGCCAGCAGCCAAGATCTGGGACAGCAAGAGACCCAGTACTTC. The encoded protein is CASSQDLGQQETQYF.

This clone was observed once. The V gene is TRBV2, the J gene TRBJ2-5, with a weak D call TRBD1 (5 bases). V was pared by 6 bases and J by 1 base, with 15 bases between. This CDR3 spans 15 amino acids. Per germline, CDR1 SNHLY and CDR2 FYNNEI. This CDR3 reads CASRRYRTTQETQYF. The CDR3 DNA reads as TGTGCCAGCAGGAGGTACAGGACAACCCAAGAGACCCAGTACTTC.

CDR3 coding DNA: TGTGCCAGCAGTCCACCGGGACGTGAGTTCTTC. This gives the protein CASSPPGREFF. The genes are TRBV6-2 or TRBV6-3 and TRBJ2-1; D tentatively fits TRBD1 or TRBD2 (5 bases each). This CDR3 contains 11 residues. The V end lost 5 bases, the J end lost 14 bases, and 13 bases lay between the germline ends. Germline V CDR1 and CDR2: MNHEY, SVGEGT.

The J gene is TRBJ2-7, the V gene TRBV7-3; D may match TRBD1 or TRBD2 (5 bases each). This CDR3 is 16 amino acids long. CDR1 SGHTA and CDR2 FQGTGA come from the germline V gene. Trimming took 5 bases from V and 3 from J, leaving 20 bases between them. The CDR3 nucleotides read TGTGCCAGCAGCCCAGACCACCGGGACGGATACTACGAGCAGTACTTC. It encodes CASSPDHRDGYYEQYF. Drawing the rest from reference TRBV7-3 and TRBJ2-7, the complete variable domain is GAGVSQTPSNKVTEKGKYVELRCDPISGHTALYWYRQSLGQGPEFLIYFQGTGAADDSGLPNDRFFAVRPEGSVSTLKIQRTERGDSAVYLCASSPDHRDGYYEQYFGPGTRLTVT.

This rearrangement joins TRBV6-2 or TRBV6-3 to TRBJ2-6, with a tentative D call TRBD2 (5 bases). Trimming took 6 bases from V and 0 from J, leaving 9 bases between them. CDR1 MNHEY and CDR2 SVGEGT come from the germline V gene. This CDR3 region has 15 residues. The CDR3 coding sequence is TGTGCCAGCAGCTCGCGGGTCTCTGGGGCCAACGTCCTGACTTTC. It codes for CASSSRVSGANVLTF.

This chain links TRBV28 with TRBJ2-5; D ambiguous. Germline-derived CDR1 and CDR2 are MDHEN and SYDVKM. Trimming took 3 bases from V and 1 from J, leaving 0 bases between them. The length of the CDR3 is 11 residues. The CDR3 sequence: CASSFQETQYF. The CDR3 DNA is TGTGCCAGCAGTTTCCAAGAGACCCAGTACTTC. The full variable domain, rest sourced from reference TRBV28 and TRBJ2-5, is DVKVTQSSRYLVKRTGEKVFLECVQDMDHENMFWYRQDPGLGLRLIYFSYDVKMKEKGDIPEGYSVSREKKERFSLILESASTNQTSMYLCASSFQETQYFGPGTRLLVL.

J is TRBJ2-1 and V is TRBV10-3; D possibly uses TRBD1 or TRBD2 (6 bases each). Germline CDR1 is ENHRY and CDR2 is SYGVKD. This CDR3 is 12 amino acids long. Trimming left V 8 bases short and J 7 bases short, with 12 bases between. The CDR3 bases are TGTGCCATCGATTCGGGGGCGAATGAGCAGTTCTTC. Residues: CAIDSGANEQFF.

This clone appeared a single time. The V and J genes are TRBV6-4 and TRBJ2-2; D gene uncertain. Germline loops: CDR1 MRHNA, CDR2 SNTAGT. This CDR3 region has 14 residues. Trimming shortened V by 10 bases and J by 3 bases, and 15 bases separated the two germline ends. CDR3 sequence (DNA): TGTGCCACCAAGTGGTTCCCGGACACCGGGGAGCTGTTTTTT. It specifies CATKWFPDTGELFF.

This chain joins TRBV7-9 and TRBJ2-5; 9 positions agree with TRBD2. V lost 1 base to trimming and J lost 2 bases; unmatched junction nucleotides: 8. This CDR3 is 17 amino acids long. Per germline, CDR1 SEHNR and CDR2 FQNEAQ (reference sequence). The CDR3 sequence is CASSLVGVAGVQETQYF. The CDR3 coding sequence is TGTGCCAGCAGCTTAGTCGGGGTAGCGGGGGTTCAAGAGACCCAGTACTTC.

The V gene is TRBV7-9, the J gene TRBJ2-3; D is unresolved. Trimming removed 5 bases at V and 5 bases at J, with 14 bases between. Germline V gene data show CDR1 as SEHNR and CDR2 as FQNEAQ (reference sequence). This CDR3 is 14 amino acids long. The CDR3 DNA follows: TGTGCCAGCAGCGCGTACGGGCCGCTAGATACGCAGTATTTT. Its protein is CASSAYGPLDTQYF.

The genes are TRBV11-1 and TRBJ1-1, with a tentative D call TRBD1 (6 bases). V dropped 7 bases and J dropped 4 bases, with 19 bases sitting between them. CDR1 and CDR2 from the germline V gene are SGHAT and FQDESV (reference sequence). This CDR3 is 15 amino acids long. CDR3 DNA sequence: TGTGCCAGCACCGAGGAAGCAGGGGTGACCACTGAAGCTTTCTTT. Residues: CASTEEAGVTTEAFF.

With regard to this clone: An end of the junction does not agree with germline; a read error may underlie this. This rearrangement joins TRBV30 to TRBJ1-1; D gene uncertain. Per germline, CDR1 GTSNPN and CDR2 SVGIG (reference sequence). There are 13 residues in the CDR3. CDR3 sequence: CAGSGAMNTEAFF. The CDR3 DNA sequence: TGTGCCGGGAGTGGAGCGATGAACACTGAAGCTTTCTTT.

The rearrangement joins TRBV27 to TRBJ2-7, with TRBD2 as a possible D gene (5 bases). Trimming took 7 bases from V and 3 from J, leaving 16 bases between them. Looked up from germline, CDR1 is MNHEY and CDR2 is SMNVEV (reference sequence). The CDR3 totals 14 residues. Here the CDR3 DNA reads TGTGCCAGCACCCCCCGGAAGAGCGGCTACGAGCAGTACTTC. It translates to CASTPRKSGYEQYF.

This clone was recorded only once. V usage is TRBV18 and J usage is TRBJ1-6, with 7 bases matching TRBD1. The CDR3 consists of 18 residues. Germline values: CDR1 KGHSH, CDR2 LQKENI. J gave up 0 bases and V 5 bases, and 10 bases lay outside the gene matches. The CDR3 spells CASSTRTGPSSYNSPLHF. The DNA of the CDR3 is TGTGCCAGCTCAACCAGGACAGGCCCGAGCTCCTATAATTCACCCCTCCACTTT.

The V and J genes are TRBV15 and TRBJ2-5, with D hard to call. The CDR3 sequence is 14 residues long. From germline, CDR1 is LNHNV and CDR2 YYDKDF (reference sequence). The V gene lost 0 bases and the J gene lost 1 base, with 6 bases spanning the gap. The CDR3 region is CATSRETVQETQYF. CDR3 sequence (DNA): TGTGCCACCAGCAGAGAGACGGTCCAAGAGACCCAGTACTTC.

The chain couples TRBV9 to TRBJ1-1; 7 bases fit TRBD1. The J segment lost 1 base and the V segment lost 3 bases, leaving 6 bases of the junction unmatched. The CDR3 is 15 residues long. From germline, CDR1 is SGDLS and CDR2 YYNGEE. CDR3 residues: CASSDGQVKNTEAFF. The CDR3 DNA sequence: TGTGCCAGCAGCGATGGACAGGTCAAGAACACTGAAGCTTTCTTT.

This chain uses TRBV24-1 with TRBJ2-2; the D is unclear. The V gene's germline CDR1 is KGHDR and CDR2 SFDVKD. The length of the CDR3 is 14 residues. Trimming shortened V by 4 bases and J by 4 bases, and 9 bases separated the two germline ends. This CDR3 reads CATSEGWVTGELFF. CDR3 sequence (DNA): TGTGCCACCAGTGAGGGGTGGGTCACCGGGGAGCTGTTTTTT.